The next 31 T cell receptor beta chains were all read from a single sample in a study of CD8 T cells in ankylosing spondylitis (dated by TCRdb to 2017 to 2019). Receptors were amplified or captured by 5' RACE. The sequencing machine was an Illumina HiSeq 2500. TCRdb itself trimmed the public reads at Q25 with fastp, ran MiXCR and retained productive beta chains. Rows merge per CDR3 protein into single entries with the most common DNA and genes. The sample data list 250,000 to 300,000 distinct CDR3 sequences, and 20% of these were observed just once. Jointly, the top ten make up 7.5% to 9.5% of the sample. Sequencing was done on a sample of blood, either unsorted or a sorted T cell fraction (not recorded which). These receptor sequences come from a male donor with ankylosing spondylitis or in good health (not recorded which).

Regarding this clonotype: A much larger clone differs by one base, so this may be a read error. J is TRBJ2-5 and V is TRBV5-1, with TRBD1 as a possible D gene (6 bases). CDR3 length equals 14 residues. V lost 0 bases and J 5 bases, leaving 11 bases between the germline ends. Germline values: CDR1 SGHRS, CDR2 YFSETQ. CDR3 loop: CASSLGAGEETQYF. In nucleotides, the CDR3 is TGCGCCAGCAGCTTGGGGGCAGGGGAGGAGACCCAGTACTTC.

The rearrangement uses TRBV7-8 and TRBJ2-5; possible D gene TRBD2, 6 bases. V was trimmed by 5 bases and J by 0 bases, leaving 13 bases between them. From germline, CDR1 is SGHVS and CDR2 FQNEAQ. The CDR3 totals 15 residues. The CDR3 protein is CASSLGTRDQETQYF. The CDR3 nucleotides are TGTGCCAGCAGCCTCGGGACTCGCGACCAAGAGACCCAGTACTTC.

The V and J genes are TRBV9 and TRBJ2-1, with 7 bases that match TRBD2. With 3 bases clipped from V and 2 bases from J, the junction kept 8 bases outside the gene matches. Germline CDR1 is SGDLS and CDR2 is YYNGEE. The CDR3 is 16 amino acids. Here the CDR3 DNA reads TGTGCCAGCAGCGCCGAGGGCGGGGGACCCTACAATGAGCAGTTCTTC. Translated, it gives CASSAEGGGPYNEQFF.

This chain links TRBV9 with TRBJ1-2; 7 positions agree with TRBD1. V trimming: 0 bases; J trimming: 3 bases; junction bases outside the gene matches: 8. CDR1 is SGDLS, CDR2 YYNGEE, per germline. The CDR3 is 16 residues long. The chain's CDR3 is CASSVGRADRDYGYTF. The CDR3 DNA sequence: TGTGCCAGCAGCGTAGGAAGAGCCGACAGGGACTATGGCTACACCTTC.

In regard to this clonotype: Given a much more abundant clone one base away, this may be a read error. This rearrangement joins TRBV5-1 to TRBJ2-2; D is ambiguous. The CDR3 is 15 amino acids. Per germline, CDR1 SGHRS and CDR2 YFSETQ. V lost 4 bases to trimming and J lost 7 bases, with 17 bases between them. The CDR3 loop reads CASSAEHGWNGELFF. The CDR3 nucleotides read TGCGCCAGCAGCGCCGAACACGGCTGGAACGGGGAGCTGTTTTTT.

This clonotype occurred a few times. CDR3 DNA sequence: TGTGCCAGCAGTCGGACTAGCGGTACACGCACAGATACGCAGTATTTT. Translation gives CASSRTSGTRTDTQYF. V gene TRBV6-1 combines with J gene TRBJ2-3; 10 bases agree with TRBD2. J gave up 1 base and V 5 bases, and 6 bases lay outside the gene matches. CDR1 and CDR2 (germline): MNHNS, SASEGT. CDR3 length: 16 amino acids.

Only a few counts were recorded for this clonotype. V gene TRBV28 combines with J gene TRBJ2-2, with 9 bases fitting TRBD1. CDR3 size: 14 residues. Germline V CDR1 and CDR2: MDHEN, SYDVKM. Unmatched junction bases numbered 4, after V lost 5 bases and J lost 6 bases. Here the CDR3 DNA reads TGTGCCAGCAGTACGACAGGGGGACCCGGGGAGCTGTTTTTT. This sequence encodes CASSTTGGPGELFF.

This clonotype came up a few times. This rearrangement joins TRBV7-6 to TRBJ2-2; D may be TRBD1 (5 bases). The germline V gene has CDR1 SGHVS and CDR2 FNYEAQ. Trimming removed 5 bases at V and 4 bases at J, with 11 bases between. The length of the CDR3 is 14 residues. Written as DNA, the CDR3 is TGTGCCAGCAGCAAAGACAGTCCCACCGGGGAGCTGTTTTTT. This gives the protein CASSKDSPTGELFF.

The chain has TRBV7-8 and TRBJ2-7, with 9 bases lining up with TRBD1. The ends lost 0 bases at V and 4 bases at J; junction bases unmatched: 7. The CDR3 is 16 amino acids. The germline V gene has CDR1 SGHVS and CDR2 FQNEAQ. CDR3 in amino acids: CASSLAPGQGPYEQYV. In DNA form, the CDR3 reads TGTGCCAGCAGCTTAGCTCCGGGACAGGGTCCTTACGAGCAGTACGTC.

This chain links TRBV3-1 with TRBJ1-2; 7 bases align to TRBD1. The ends lost 3 bases at V and 2 bases at J; junction bases unmatched: 6. Germline CDR1 reads LGHDT; CDR2 reads YNNKEL (reference sequence). The CDR3 consists of 15 residues. CDR3 loop: CASSQRTGVNYGYTF. CDR3 nucleotide sequence: TGTGCCAGCAGCCAGCGCACAGGGGTCAACTATGGCTACACCTTC. The variable domain in full, with the rest retrieved from reference TRBV3-1 and TRBJ1-2, is DTAVSQTPKYLVTQMGNDKSIKCEQNLGHDTMYWYKQDSKKFLKIMFSYNNKELIINETVPNRFSPKSPDKAHLNLHINSLELGDSAVYFCASSQRTGVNYGYTFGSGTRLTVV.

This chain joins TRBV15 and TRBJ2-5; possibly TRBD1 for D (5 bases). The CDR3 contains 15 residues. Trimming removed 4 bases from V and 1 base from J, with 13 bases in between. Germline CDR1 is LNHNV and CDR2 is YYDKDF (reference sequence). This chain's CDR3 is CATSKRRGVQETQYF. Here the CDR3 DNA reads TGTGCCACCAGCAAACGAAGGGGTGTCCAAGAGACCCAGTACTTC.

In its sample, this clonotype was seen a few times. The genes are TRBV9 and TRBJ2-1, with TRBD2 identical over 9 bases. Germline CDR1 SGDLS, CDR2 YYNGEE. Trimming removed 1 base from V and 0 bases from J; junction bases left unmatched: 8. The CDR3 has 18 residues. The chain's CDR3 is CASSVSGGRAGSYNEQFF. For the CDR3, the DNA is TGTGCCAGCAGCGTATCGGGCGGGAGGGCCGGCTCCTACAATGAGCAGTTCTTC.

In its sample, this clonotype was seen many times. The rearrangement links TRBV29-1 to TRBJ2-3; D unresolved. With 5 bases removed from V and 4 bases from J, the gap between germline ends came to 7 bases. The CDR3 spans 11 residues. CDR1 SQVTM and CDR2 ANQGSEA come from the germline V gene. The CDR3 sequence is CSVRVSDTQYF. The CDR3 DNA reads as TGCAGCGTTCGAGTGTCAGATACGCAGTATTTT.

This clonotype has a handful of counts. V usage is TRBV15 and J usage is TRBJ2-1, with 8 nucleotides matching TRBD2. The germline V gene has CDR1 LNHNV and CDR2 YYDKDF (reference sequence). The CDR3 contains 16 residues. The junction had 2 bases not matched to a gene; V was cut back by 1 base and J by 0 bases. In nucleotides, the CDR3 is TGTGCCACCAGCAGAGTCAGCGGGAGCTCCTACAATGAGCAGTTCTTC. It codes for CATSRVSGSSYNEQFF.

This clonotype was seen at least ten times. This chain links TRBV12-3 or TRBV12-4 with TRBJ2-1; TRBD2 matches 11 bases. The junction had 6 bases not matched to a gene; V was cut back by 5 bases and J by 3 bases. The CDR3 consists of 16 residues. CDR3: CASSPTSGSLYNEQFF. The DNA for the CDR3 is TGTGCCAGCAGTCCTACTAGCGGGAGTCTCTACAATGAGCAGTTCTTC.

The table lists this clonotype with a few counts. The CDR3 DNA reads TGCGCCAGCAGCTTATTCAAGGAGGGCTATGGCTACACCTTC. This encodes CASSLFKEGYGYTF. J is TRBJ1-2 and V is TRBV5-1, with D unresolved. Germline lookup yields CDR1 SGHRS and CDR2 YFSETQ. The CDR3 extends over 14 amino acids. Between the trimmed V and J ends, which lost 2 bases and 4 bases, there was a span of 12 bases.

This clonotype was seen at least ten times. This chain connects TRBV9 to TRBJ2-5; maybe TRBD2 (7 bases). This CDR3 has 15 residues. CDR1 SGDLS and CDR2 YYNGEE come from the germline V gene. The CDR3 bases are TGTGCTCACTCCGGGGGCGGGGGCGCACAAGAGACCCAGTACTTC. Encoded protein: CAHSGGGGAQETQYF.

About this clonotype itself: With a much larger clone just one base away, this may be a read error. J is TRBJ1-1 and V is TRBV11-2; the match to TRBD1 covers 11 bases. Germline V gives CDR1 SGHAT, CDR2 FQNNGV. The CDR3 loop spans 15 amino acids. The CDR3: CTSSSLDRGLTEAFF. For the CDR3, the DNA is TGTACCAGCAGCTCCTTGGACAGGGGGCTGACTGAAGCTTTCTTT.

The gene calls are TRBV29-1 and TRBJ2-3; TRBD1 aligns across 8 bases. The CDR3 length is 14 residues. Germline loops: CDR1 SQVTM, CDR2 ANQGSEA. Germline trimming cut 4 bases from V and 4 bases from J; bases unmatched to any gene: 7. The CDR3 spells CSVVGRGRPDTQYF. The CDR3 bases are TGCAGCGTTGTGGGCAGGGGGCGCCCAGATACGCAGTATTTT.

This clonotype has more than one count but fewer than ten. The chain couples TRBV20-1 to TRBJ2-7, with 10 bases identical to TRBD2. The length of the CDR3 is 12 residues. V lost 3 bases to trimming and J lost 5 bases; unmatched junction nucleotides: 1. Germline CDR1 reads DFQATT; CDR2 reads SNEGSKA (reference sequence). The CDR3 region is CSASTSGNEQYV. Here the CDR3 DNA reads TGCAGTGCTAGCACTAGCGGGAACGAGCAGTACGTC.

This clonotype appeared a single time. V is TRBV6-6 and J is TRBJ1-4, with D possibly being TRBD1 (5 bases). V gave up 7 bases and J gave up 6 bases, with 9 bases separating them. Germline loops: CDR1 MNHNY, CDR2 SVGAGI (reference sequence). The CDR3 runs to 12 residues. This chain's CDR3 is CASKGSDEKLFF. In DNA form, the CDR3 reads TGTGCCAGCAAGGGGTCGGATGAAAAACTGTTTTTT.

The table lists this clonotype with a few counts. The chain recombines TRBV18 with TRBJ2-5; D possibly corresponds to TRBD1 (6 bases). Deletions cut 2 bases from V and 4 bases from J, with 11 bases between. CDR3 size: 14 residues. CDR1 and CDR2 from the germline V gene are KGHSH and LQKENI. The CDR3 loop reads CASSPETGGETQYF. The CDR3, as DNA: TGTGCCAGCTCACCAGAGACAGGAGGAGAGACCCAGTACTTC.

The chain recombines TRBV12-3 or TRBV12-4 with TRBJ2-2, with 13 bases matching TRBD2. The CDR3 totals 15 residues. Germline trimming cut 11 bases from V and 6 bases from J; bases unmatched to any gene: 9. The CDR3 spells CAGKTSGRAAGELFF. The CDR3 bases are TGTGCCGGAAAAACTAGCGGGAGGGCCGCCGGGGAGCTGTTTTTT.

In its sample, this clonotype was seen a few times. The V gene is TRBV9, the J gene TRBJ2-3, with D perhaps assigned TRBD1 or TRBD2 (5 bases each). V shed 3 bases and J shed 2 bases, with 10 bases lying between them. Germline CDR1 is SGDLS and CDR2 is YYNGEE. CDR3 length equals 14 residues. CDR3 DNA sequence: TGTGCCAGCAGCGACGGGACCATCACAGATACGCAGTATTTT. Translating gives CASSDGTITDTQYF.

This clonotype was counted many times. V and J are TRBV27 and TRBJ2-7, with D hard to call. The CDR3 has 14 residues. Germline V gene sequence: CDR1 MNHEY, CDR2 SMNVEV (reference sequence). The V end lost 1 base, the J end lost 1 base, and 8 bases lay between the germline ends. The DNA of the CDR3 is TGTGCCAGCAGTTTATTAGAACATTCCTACGAGCAGTACGTC. This encodes CASSLLEHSYEQYV.

The V gene is TRBV4-1, the J gene TRBJ2-5; 7 bases map to TRBD2. The CDR3 is 12 residues long. Germline CDR1 reads MGHRA; CDR2 reads YSYEKL. V shed 6 bases, J shed 5 bases, and the junction held 3 bases outside the gene matches. CDR3 bases: TGCGCCAGCAGGGATAGCGGGGAGACCCAGTACTTC. Translating it yields CASRDSGETQYF.

The CDR3 spells CSAGTSGSKTQYF. CDR3 coding DNA: TGCAGTGCCGGGACTAGCGGGAGTAAGACCCAGTACTTC. V and J are TRBV20-1 and TRBJ2-5; 14 nucleotides match TRBD2. Losses at the gene ends were 6 bases for V and 6 bases for J; bases not matched to a gene: 3. This CDR3 has 13 residues. Germline V gene sequence: CDR1 DFQATT, CDR2 SNEGSKA (reference sequence).

This clonotype was seen a few times. V is TRBV5-1 and J is TRBJ2-3; perhaps TRBD1 as D (5 bases). The CDR3 totals 16 residues. V shed 3 bases and J shed 2 bases, with 16 bases lying between them. The V gene's germline CDR1 is SGHRS and CDR2 YFSETQ. The CDR3 DNA reads as TGCGCCAGCAGCTCCCTACCCACAGGAGCCACAGATACGCAGTATTTT. This codes for CASSSLPTGATDTQYF. Full variable domain (rest looked up from reference TRBV5-1 and TRBJ2-3): KAGVTQTPRYLIKTRGQQVTLSCSPISGHRSVSWYQQTPGQGLQFLFEYFSETQRNKGNFPGRFSGRQFSNSRSEMNVSTLELGDSALYLCASSSLPTGATDTQYFGPGTRLTVL.

This clonotype was picked up a small number of times. The CDR3 DNA reads TGCAGCGTTGATAGCGTCGGGGGAGAGACCCAGTACTTC. Its protein is CSVDSVGGETQYF. The chain joins TRBV29-1 to TRBJ2-5; tentatively, D is TRBD2 (6 bases). With 3 bases removed from V and 4 bases from J, the gap between germline ends came to 12 bases. This CDR3 contains 13 residues. Looked up from germline, CDR1 is SQVTM and CDR2 is ANQGSEA.

This clonotype showed up just a few times. V usage is TRBV13 and J usage is TRBJ2-3; either TRBD1 or TRBD2 may supply D (6 bases each). The CDR3 runs 15 residues. Trimming took 5 bases from V and 11 from J, leaving 23 bases between them. Germline V CDR1 and CDR2: PRHDT, FYEKMQ (reference sequence). The DNA for the CDR3 is TGTGCCAGCAGCGCCAGGCTCGAGGGGGGTATGAAGCAGTATTTT. Residues: CASSARLEGGMKQYF. The full variable domain, in which reference TRBV13 and TRBJ2-3 provide the parts outside the CDR3, is AAGVIQSPRHLIKEKRETATLKCYPIPRHDTVYWYQQGPGQDPQFLISFYEKMQSDKGSIPDRFSAQQFSDYHSELNMSSLELGDSALYFCASSARLEGGMKQYFGPGTRLTVL.

This clonotype was seen a few times. The V and J genes are TRBV5-1 and TRBJ2-1, with D possibly TRBD1 on 5 matching bases. Germline CDR1 is SGHRS and CDR2 is YFSETQ. This CDR3 comprises 16 residues. V shed 2 bases and J shed 0 bases, with 12 bases lying between them. CDR3 residues: CASSLAQGSSYNEQFF. CDR3 sequence (DNA): TGCGCCAGCAGCTTAGCCCAGGGAAGCTCCTACAATGAGCAGTTCTTC.